This T cell receptor (beta chain) was found in a study of naive and memory T cell subsets. Broader study findings: The power law exponent of TCR abundance differed between naive and memory cells.

This clonotype was counted once. Its target is unknown. Germline V gene lookup returns CDR1 LNHNV and CDR2 YYDKDF (reference sequence). Trimming removed 3 bases from V and 10 bases from J, with 12 bases in between. This CDR3 contains 12 residues. An equimolar mix of two oligonucleotides served as the beta constant-region primer for TRBC1 and TRBC2. Ligated cDNA was amplified by four rounds of PCR with nested alpha and beta constant-region primers and SP2. An oligonucleotide with the SP2 primer and a 12-nucleotide UMI was ligated to the cDNA 3' end. TCRdb reanalysed the UMI-ligation and nested PCR reads using MiXCR and keeps one entry per CDR3 protein. The table shows around 130,000 distinct CDR3 sequences, with 35% to 40% occurring only once. CD4+ T cell IFNgamma after overnight CMV lysate exposure gave donor CMV status. Four subsets defined by CD45RA and CD27 were sorted after CD3, CD4, CD8 and live/dead staining.

The gene calls are TRBV15 and TRBJ1-2, with D perhaps matching TRBD1 (5 bases). The specimen sequenced was central memory CD4+ T cells from blood. The TCR was taken from a human donor in good health. The CDR3 here is CATSRQGTDYTF. CDR3 coding DNA: TGTGCCACCAGCAGGCAAGGGACGGACTACACCTTC.